The 5 T cell receptor beta chains below all came from one sample that was sequenced in a study of metastatic and nonmetastatic thyroid tumors. Every patient was untreated before thyroid surgery. TCRdb re-processed the PCR reads through MiXCR. The table shows tens of thousands of clones, with 24% occurring only once. The sample comprised tumor tissue. These TCRs come from a female donor with papillary thyroid cancer or a benign thyroid nodule (not recorded which). Some clones in this sample may be carry-over from other donors' samples.

This clone is termed medium-sized. The chain recombines TRBV19 with TRBJ2-3; D might be TRBD2 (6 bases). The germline V gene has CDR1 LNHDA and CDR2 SQIVND (reference sequence). Trimming stripped 5 bases from V and 4 bases from J, with 16 bases between. The length of the CDR3 is 15 residues. The CDR3 spells CASSGRDPRPDTQYF. In DNA, the CDR3 is TGTGCCAGTAGTGGGCGGGACCCCCGCCCAGATACGCAGTATTTT.

By share of the sample, this clone is medium-sized (0.01 to 0.1%). This sample also contains other DNA sequences that code for the same CDR3. The V call is TRBV28, the J call TRBJ2-2; D remains unclear. V was cut by 5 bases and J by 7 bases, with 8 bases left in between. CDR1 is MDHEN, CDR2 SYDVKM, per germline. The CDR3 consists of 12 residues. CDR3 amino acids: CASSKLVGELFF. Written as DNA, the CDR3 is TGTGCCAGCAGTAAATTGGTCGGGGAGCTGTTTTTT.

This clone came up many times. The J gene is TRBJ2-3, the V gene TRBV4-2; D is possibly TRBD2 (6 bases). V was cut by 1 base and J by 0 bases, with 8 bases left in between. The CDR3 consists of 15 residues. Germline values: CDR1 LGHNA, CDR2 YNFKEQ. Here the CDR3 DNA reads TGTGCCAGCAGCCAAGTTCTAGCGAGCACAGATACGCAGTATTTT. Translation gives CASSQVLASTDTQYF.

In its sample, this clone ranks as medium-sized (0.01 to 0.1%). The chain joins TRBV12-3 or TRBV12-4 to TRBJ2-3; D not certain. CDR3 length equals 13 residues. Trimming removed 3 bases from V and 4 bases from J, with 8 bases in between. The CDR3 bases are TGTGCCAGCAGTTTGCCACCGCCAGATACGCAGTATTTT. Its translation is CASSLPPPDTQYF.

This clone was counted a few times. The chain is built from TRBV28 and TRBJ1-2, with TRBD1 identical over 7 bases. The CDR3 has 15 residues. The germline V gene has CDR1 MDHEN and CDR2 SYDVKM. J was trimmed by 5 bases and V by 9 bases; bases with no gene match: 15. The CDR3 sequence is CARSPRGTVKYGYTF. DNA for the CDR3: TGTGCCAGAAGTCCCAGGGGGACGGTTAAATATGGCTACACCTTC.